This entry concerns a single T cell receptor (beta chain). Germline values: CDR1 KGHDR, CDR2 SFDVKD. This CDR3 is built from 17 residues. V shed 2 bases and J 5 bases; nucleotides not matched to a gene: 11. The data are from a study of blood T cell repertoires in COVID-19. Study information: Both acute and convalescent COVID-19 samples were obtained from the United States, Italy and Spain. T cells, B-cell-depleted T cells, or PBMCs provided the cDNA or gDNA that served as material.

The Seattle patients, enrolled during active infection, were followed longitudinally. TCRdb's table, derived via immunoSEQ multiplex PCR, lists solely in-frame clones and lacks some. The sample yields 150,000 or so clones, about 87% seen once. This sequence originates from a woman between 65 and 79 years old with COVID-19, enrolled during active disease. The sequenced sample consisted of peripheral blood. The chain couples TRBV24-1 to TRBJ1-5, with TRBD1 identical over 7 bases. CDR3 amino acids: CATSDSSTGSWDQPQHF. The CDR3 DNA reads TGTGCCACCAGTGATTCCTCGACAGGGTCGTGGGATCAGCCCCAGCATTTT.